This T cell receptor beta chain is drawn from a study of human T cells and chemical hapten exposure. The library labeled individual cDNA molecules by adding unique molecular identifiers to them. TCRdb re-called the RACE reads with MiXCR, one entry per CDR3 protein. The sample contains around 340,000 distinct CDR3 sequences, about 7% of which appear only once. Deletions cut 1 base from V and 9 bases from J, with 7 bases between. Germline V gives CDR1 SGHAT, CDR2 FQDESV (reference sequence). The CDR3 runs to 12 residues. Time point indicated: patch test 1, 2 weeks after DPC sensitization. As to treatment: therapeutic diphenylcyclopropenone sensitization with weekly scalp DPC. Researchers sampled blood before each patch test went on. This clonotype has just a few counts.

The chain combines TRBV11-1 with TRBJ2-1; no firm D call. This sample comprised whole blood, obtained in connection with sensitization to the hapten diphenylcyclopropenone (DPC). This receptor was taken from a young woman with alopecia areata. Some clones in this sample may be carry-over from other donors' samples. CDR3 DNA sequence: TGTGCCAGCAGCTTAGATTATTCTGAGCAGTTCTTC. Protein product: CASSLDYSEQFF.